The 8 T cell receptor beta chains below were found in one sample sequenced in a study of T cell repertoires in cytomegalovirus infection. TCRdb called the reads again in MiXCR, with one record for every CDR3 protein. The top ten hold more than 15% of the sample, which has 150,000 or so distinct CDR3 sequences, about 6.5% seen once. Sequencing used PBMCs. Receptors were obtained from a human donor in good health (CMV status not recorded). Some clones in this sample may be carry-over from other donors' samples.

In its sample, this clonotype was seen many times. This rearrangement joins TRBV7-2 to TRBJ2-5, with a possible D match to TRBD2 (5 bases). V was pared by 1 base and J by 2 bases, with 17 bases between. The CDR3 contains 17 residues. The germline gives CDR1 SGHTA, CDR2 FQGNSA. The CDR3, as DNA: TGTGCCAGCAGCTTAGGGAGGCTGCGGGCGGGTCAAGAGACCCAGTACTTC. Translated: CASSLGRLRAGQETQYF.

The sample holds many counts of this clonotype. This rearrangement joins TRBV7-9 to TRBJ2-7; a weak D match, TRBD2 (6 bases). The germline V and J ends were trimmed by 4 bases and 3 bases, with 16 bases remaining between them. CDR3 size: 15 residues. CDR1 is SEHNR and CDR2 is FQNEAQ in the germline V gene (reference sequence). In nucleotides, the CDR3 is TGTGCCAGCAGCTCCCGGGCGGGGATGATCTACGAGCAGTACTTC. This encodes CASSSRAGMIYEQYF. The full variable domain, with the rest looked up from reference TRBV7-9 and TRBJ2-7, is DTGVSQNPRHKITKRGQNVTFRCDPISEHNRLYWYRQTLGQGPEFLTYFQNEAQLEKSRLLSDRFSAERPKGSFSTLEIQRTEQGDSAMYLCASSSRAGMIYEQYFGPGTRLTVT.

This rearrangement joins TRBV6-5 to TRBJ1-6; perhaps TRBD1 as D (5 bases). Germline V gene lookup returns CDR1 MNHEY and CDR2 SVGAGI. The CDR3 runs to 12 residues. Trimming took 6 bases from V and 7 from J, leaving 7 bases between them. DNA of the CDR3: TGTGCCAGCAGGAACAGGAATTCACCCCTCCACTTT. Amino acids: CASRNRNSPLHF.

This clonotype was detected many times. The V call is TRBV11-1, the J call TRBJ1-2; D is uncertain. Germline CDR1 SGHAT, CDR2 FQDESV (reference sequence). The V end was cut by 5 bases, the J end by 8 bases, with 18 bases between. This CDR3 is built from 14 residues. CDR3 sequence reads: CASSLLPNLGGYTF. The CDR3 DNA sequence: TGTGCCAGCAGCCTGCTGCCGAATCTAGGGGGCTACACCTTC.

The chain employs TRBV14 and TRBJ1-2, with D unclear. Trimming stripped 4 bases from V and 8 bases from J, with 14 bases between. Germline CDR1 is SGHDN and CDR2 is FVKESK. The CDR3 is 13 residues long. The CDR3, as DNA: TGTGCCAGCAGCCCCAACCCAGGTCAAGGCTACACCTTC. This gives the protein CASSPNPGQGYTF.

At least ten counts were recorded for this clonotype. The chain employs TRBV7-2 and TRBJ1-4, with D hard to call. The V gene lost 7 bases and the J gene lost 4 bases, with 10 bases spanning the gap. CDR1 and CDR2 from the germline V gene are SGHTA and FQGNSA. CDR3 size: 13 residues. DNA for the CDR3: TGTGCCAGCACCCGGGCCAGTAATGAAAAACTGTTTTTT. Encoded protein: CASTRASNEKLFF.

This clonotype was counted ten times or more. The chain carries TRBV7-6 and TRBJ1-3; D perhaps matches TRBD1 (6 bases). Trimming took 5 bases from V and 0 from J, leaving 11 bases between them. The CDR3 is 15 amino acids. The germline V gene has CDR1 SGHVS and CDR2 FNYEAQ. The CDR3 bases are TGTGCCAGCAGCGACAGGACTAGCTCTGGAAACACCATATATTTT. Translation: CASSDRTSSGNTIYF.

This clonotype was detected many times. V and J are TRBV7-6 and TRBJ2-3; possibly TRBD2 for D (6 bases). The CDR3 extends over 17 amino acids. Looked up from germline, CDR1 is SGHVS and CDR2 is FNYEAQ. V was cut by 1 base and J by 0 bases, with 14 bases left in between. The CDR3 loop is CASSLGQGTSSTDTQYF. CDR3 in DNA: TGTGCCAGCAGCTTAGGCCAAGGGACTTCTAGCACAGATACGCAGTATTTT.